This T cell receptor (beta chain) is from a study of response to subunit inactivated influenza vaccine. Regarding the study as a whole: There was a suggestion from the authors that each seasonal influenza vaccination recruits few new T cells.

One entry per CDR3 protein results from TCRdb running MiXCR on the RT-PCR reads. The sample lists over 750,000 distinct CDR3 sequences, less than 25% occurring once. This CDR3 has 15 amino acids. The ends lost 5 bases at V and 7 bases at J; junction bases unmatched: 14. CDR1 and CDR2 (germline): MDHEN, SYDVKM. With regard to this clonotype: Its antigen is currently unknown.

The TCR originated in a man aged 45-65 years who received an inactivated influenza vaccine. The chain carries TRBV28 and TRBJ2-7; 7 bases map to TRBD2. Here the sequenced sample was PBMCs from blood, taken roughly 5 days after vaccination. The CDR3 here is CASSHHLDGGYEQYF. CDR3 nucleotides: TGTGCCAGCAGTCACCATCTCGACGGGGGGTATGAGCAGTACTTC.